Presented here are 23 T cell receptor beta chains from one specimen sequenced in a study of T-cell memory formation after mild COVID-19. One entry per CDR3 protein, called by TCRdb with MiXCR from the 5' RACE reads. The repertoire holds some 450,000 distinct CDR3 sequences, with around 18% as singletons. Material for sequencing was PBMCs or a T cell subset sorted from them (not recorded which). These receptors were obtained from an adult woman who had mild COVID-19 (a few samples of this study predate the infection). Cell type and time point are not known.

This clonotype was seen a few times. The rearrangement joins TRBV9 to TRBJ2-1; no clear D gene. This CDR3 spans 13 amino acids. Germline-derived CDR1 and CDR2 are SGDLS and YYNGEE. Trimming shortened V by 4 bases and J by 7 bases, and 12 bases separated the two germline ends. DNA for the CDR3: TGTGCCAGCAGCCCTCGTTTATTGAATGAGCAGTTCTTC. This gives the protein CASSPRLLNEQFF. The full variable domain, its missing parts supplied by reference TRBV9 and TRBJ2-1, is DSGVTQTPKHLITATGQRVTLRCSPRSGDLSVYWYQQSLDQGLQFLIQYYNGEERAKGNILERFSAQQFPDLHSELNLSSLELGDSALYFCASSPRLLNEQFFGPGTRLTVL.

This clonotype was observed a few times. The chain links TRBV12-3 or TRBV12-4 to TRBJ1-1; 7 bases agree with TRBD1. This CDR3 has 16 amino acids. J lost 1 base, V lost 2 bases, and 7 bases had no gene match. CDR3 nucleotide sequence: TGTGCCAGCAGTTTAAAACAGGGGAGGCGGAACACTGAAGCTTTCTTT. This sequence encodes CASSLKQGRRNTEAFF.

The chain has TRBV4-3 and TRBJ1-2; TRBD1 might be the D (6 bases). This CDR3 is 16 amino acids long. V lost 3 bases to trimming and J lost 6 bases, with 20 bases between them. Germline CDR1 and CDR2: LGHNA and YSLEER. CDR3 sequence reads: CASSQGPGGLGDGYTF. The CDR3 DNA is TGCGCCAGCAGCCAGGGCCCCGGGGGGCTGGGTGATGGCTACACCTTC.

This clonotype came up a few times. This CDR3 reads CASSYSASGSYEQYF. CDR3 coding DNA: TGTGCCAGCAGTTACTCGGCTAGCGGCTCCTACGAGCAGTACTTC. This sequence joins TRBV6-5 and TRBJ2-7; 7 bases fit TRBD2. Germline V gene lookup returns CDR1 MNHEY and CDR2 SVGAGI. CDR3 length: 15 amino acids. Trimming removed 0 bases from V and 0 bases from J; junction bases left unmatched: 2.

This clonotype has only a few counts. CDR3 amino acids: CASSSSILTGVRNIQYF. CDR3 in DNA: TGTGCCAGCAGTTCCTCTATACTGACAGGGGTGAGAAACATTCAGTACTTC. The chain carries TRBV12-3 or TRBV12-4 and TRBJ2-4, with 8 bases aligning to TRBD1. Trimming at V came to 4 bases and at J to 6 bases, leaving 14 bases not matched to a gene. The CDR3 spans 17 residues.

V usage is TRBV12-3 or TRBV12-4 and J usage is TRBJ2-1, with 10 nucleotides matching TRBD2. The ends lost 5 bases at V and 3 bases at J; junction bases unmatched: 4. The CDR3 loop spans 15 amino acids. DNA of the CDR3: TGTGCCAGCAGTAAGCGGGGGGGCTACTACAATGAGCAGTTCTTC. Amino acids: CASSKRGGYYNEQFF.

The genes are TRBV3-1 and TRBJ2-7, with TRBD1 matching 7 bases. The CDR3 is 14 residues long. Germline V gene lookup returns CDR1 LGHDT and CDR2 YNNKEL (reference sequence). V shed 3 bases, J shed 6 bases, and the junction held 8 bases outside the gene matches. CDR3 coding DNA: TGTGCCAGCAGCCAGAATAGCGCAGGGGGCGAGCAGTACTTC. This codes for CASSQNSAGGEQYF.

The chain has TRBV20-1 and TRBJ1-2, with D possibly TRBD1 on 6 matching bases. Trimming cost V 1 base and J 8 bases, with 14 bases left between them. Germline-derived CDR1 and CDR2 are DFQATT and SNEGSKA (reference sequence). This CDR3 region has 13 residues. CDR3 loop: CSARGGQLGGYTF. The CDR3 nucleotides read TGCAGTGCTAGAGGGGGACAATTAGGAGGCTACACCTTC.

The V call is TRBV20-1, the J call TRBJ1-1; TRBD1 is a possible D gene (5 bases). There are 15 residues in the CDR3. The germline gives CDR1 DFQATT, CDR2 SNEGSKA (reference sequence). V lost 1 base, J lost 0 bases, and 12 bases lay in between. CDR3 nucleotides: TGCAGTGCTAGAGGATTGCGGGGGATGAACACTGAAGCTTTCTTT. This sequence encodes CSARGLRGMNTEAFF.

This chain links TRBV5-1 with TRBJ1-2, with TRBD1 matching over 8 bases. J gave up 4 bases and V 6 bases, and 8 bases lay outside the gene matches. Per the germline V gene, CDR1 is SGHRS and CDR2 is YFSETQ. The CDR3 loop spans 14 amino acids. DNA of the CDR3: TGCGCCAGCAACCCAGGGGGCGGTGTCTATGGCTACACCTTC. Protein sequence: CASNPGGGVYGYTF.

V usage is TRBV12-3 or TRBV12-4 and J usage is TRBJ2-5, with D unresolved. V lost 6 bases and J 5 bases, leaving 13 bases between the germline ends. CDR3 size: 13 residues. CDR3 coding DNA: TGTGCCAGCAGGGAACACCCGGTGGAGACCCAGTACTTC. Translating gives CASREHPVETQYF.

The CDR3 sequence is CASTPGTSGGFSSYNEQFF. As DNA, the CDR3 is TGTGCCAGCACCCCCGGGACTAGCGGGGGCTTCAGCTCCTACAATGAGCAGTTCTTC. The V call is TRBV12-3 or TRBV12-4, the J call TRBJ2-1, with 14 bases lining up with TRBD2. Germline trimming cut 7 bases from V and 0 bases from J; bases unmatched to any gene: 11. The length of the CDR3 is 19 residues.

The V gene is TRBV4-1, the J gene TRBJ1-1; perhaps TRBD1 as D (6 bases). Trimming took off 0 bases at V and 3 bases at J, with 14 bases between the two ends. The CDR3 is 16 residues long. Germline CDR1 reads MGHRA; CDR2 reads YSYEKL. The CDR3: CASSQEGGRRYTEAFF. CDR3 DNA: TGCGCCAGCAGCCAAGAAGGGGGGCGGAGGTACACTGAAGCTTTCTTT.

The V and J genes are TRBV6-6 and TRBJ2-7; the D gene could be TRBD1 or TRBD2 (5 bases each). Per the germline V gene, CDR1 is MNHNY and CDR2 is SVGAGI (reference sequence). This CDR3 has 12 residues. The V end lost 4 bases, the J end lost 4 bases, and 8 bases lay between the germline ends. CDR3 in amino acids: CASSLRGYEQYV. In nucleotides, the CDR3 is TGTGCCAGCAGTTTGAGGGGATACGAGCAGTACGTC.

This clonotype showed up just a few times. This chain links TRBV7-2 with TRBJ2-1; 7 positions match TRBD1. V lost 7 bases and J lost 3; bases outside the gene matches: 9. Germline V lookup: CDR1 SGHTA, CDR2 FQGNSA. This CDR3 contains 15 residues. Written as DNA, the CDR3 is TGTGCCAGCACGACTTTCCAGGGGGTCTACAATGAGCAGTTCTTC. As protein: CASTTFQGVYNEQFF.

This clonotype was found a few times. The chain links TRBV25-1 to TRBJ2-1, with 8 bases matching TRBD2. Germline V gene lookup returns CDR1 MGHDK and CDR2 SYGVNS. The CDR3 is made up of 15 amino acids. After removal of 7 bases from V and 6 bases from J, the junction contained 11 bases not matched to a gene. CDR3 residues: CASMRAGEGSNEQFF. The DNA for the CDR3 is TGTGCCAGCATGAGAGCGGGAGAGGGTTCCAATGAGCAGTTCTTC.

This clonotype showed up just once. This chain joins TRBV5-1 and TRBJ2-1; 9 bases are shared with TRBD1. V lost 0 bases and J lost 9; bases outside the gene matches: 4. Germline V lookup: CDR1 SGHRS, CDR2 YFSETQ. The CDR3 loop spans 14 amino acids. CDR3 nucleotides: TGCGCCAGCAGCTTGGGACAGGGGGGCAGTGAGCAGTTCTTC. Residues: CASSLGQGGSEQFF.

This clonotype came up a few times. The chain recombines TRBV19 with TRBJ2-1; TRBD2 matches 11 bases. V lost 7 bases, J lost 1 base, and 3 bases stayed unmatched. CDR3 size: 15 residues. Germline lookup yields CDR1 LNHDA and CDR2 SQIVND (reference sequence). The CDR3 nucleotides read TGTGCCAGTACTCTAGCGGGAGGATCCTACAATGAGCAGTTCTTC. Its protein product is CASTLAGGSYNEQFF. The full variable domain, completed using reference TRBV19 and TRBJ2-1, is DGGITQSPKYLFRKEGQNVTLSCEQNLNHDAMYWYRQDPGQGLRLIYYSQIVNDFQKGDIAEGYSVSREKKESFPLTVTSAQKNPTAFYLCASTLAGGSYNEQFFGPGTRLTVL.

This clonotype was seen only a few times. The V and J genes are TRBV7-9 and TRBJ2-5, with 9 bases aligning to TRBD1. Germline V CDR1 and CDR2: SEHNR, FQNEAQ (reference sequence). The CDR3 contains 15 residues. The V gene end was trimmed by 5 bases and the J gene end by 4 bases; junction bases not matched to a gene: 8. For the CDR3, the DNA is TGTGCCAGCAGCACCGGGACAGGGTCAGGAGAGACCCAGTACTTC. It encodes CASSTGTGSGETQYF.

This clonotype was found a few times. The chain couples TRBV5-1 to TRBJ1-3; D is unclear. CDR1 is SGHRS, CDR2 YFSETQ, per germline. The CDR3 has 14 amino acids. V was shortened by 4 bases and J by 4 bases, with 12 bases between the two germline ends. The chain's CDR3 is CASSTGEGGNTIYF. In DNA form, the CDR3 reads TGCGCCAGCAGCACTGGGGAGGGAGGAAACACCATATATTTT.

This clonotype was seen a few times. The V gene is TRBV11-2, the J gene TRBJ2-7, with D possibly matching TRBD2 (5 bases). Per the germline V gene, CDR1 is SGHAT and CDR2 is FQNNGV. This CDR3 is 14 amino acids long. V was shortened by 2 bases and J by 4 bases, with 12 bases between the two germline ends. CDR3 amino acids: CASSLNGGLYEQYF. As DNA, the CDR3 is TGTGCCAGCAGCTTAAACGGCGGGCTGTACGAGCAGTACTTC.

In its sample, this clonotype was seen a few times. J is TRBJ2-1 and V is TRBV5-1; D uncertain. The germline V and J ends were trimmed by 1 base and 4 bases, with 9 bases remaining between them. The CDR3 has 14 amino acids. Germline CDR1 SGHRS, CDR2 YFSETQ. The CDR3 loop is CASSLSPQYNEQFF. CDR3 in DNA: TGCGCCAGCAGCTTGAGCCCCCAATACAATGAGCAGTTCTTC.

This clonotype was picked up a small number of times. The rearrangement uses TRBV7-8 and TRBJ1-1; possible D gene TRBD1, 6 bases. Germline values: CDR1 SGHVS, CDR2 FQNEAQ. V gave up 1 base and J gave up 8 bases, with 11 bases separating them. The CDR3 covers 13 residues. CDR3 protein: CASSLVGGQEAFF. In DNA, the CDR3 is TGTGCCAGCAGCTTAGTCGGGGGGCAGGAAGCTTTCTTT.